The rows below give T cell receptor beta chains drawn from one sample of a study of blood T cell repertoires in COVID-19. The method was immunoSEQ multiplex PCR; TCRdb's version includes in-frame clones alone and lacks a portion of them. The sample yields 100,000 to 120,000 clones, approximately 65% seen once. Sequencing was done on a sample of peripheral blood. These receptor sequences come from a woman aged 55-69 years with acute or convalescent COVID-19. CDR3s include the opening cysteine and the closing phenylalanine or tryptophan. A D gene is named only where the DNA matches it firmly. The listing skips clone size in some rows; elsewhere it reads once, few, many or a size class.

V: TRBV15; J: TRBJ2-1; D: NA; size: NA; CDR3: CATSRDKTAGPGEQFF; DNA: TGTGCCACCAGCAGAGATAAGACGGCGGGGCCGGGTGAGCAGTTCTTC
V: TRBV6-2/TRBV6-3; J: TRBJ1-5; D: NA; size: NA; CDR3: CASSHGMTRGRTRNQPQHF; DNA: TGTGCCAGCAGCCACGGGATGACTAGGGGCCGCACCCGTAATCAGCCCCAGCATTTT
V: TRBV6-4; J: TRBJ2-3; D: TRBD2; size: NA; CDR3: CASSELAGSTDTQYF; DNA: TGTGCCAGCAGTGAACTAGCGGGTAGCACAGATACGCAGTATTTT
V: TRBV28; J: TRBJ1-1; D: TRBD1; size: NA; CDR3: CASLGTGNTEAFF; DNA: TGTGCCAGCCTCGGGACAGGGAACACTGAAGCTTTCTTT
V: TRBV27; J: TRBJ1-3; D: TRBD1; size: NA; CDR3: CASRRTTGQAGNTIYF; DNA: TGTGCCAGCAGGCGGACGACAGGGCAAGCTGGAAACACCATATATTTT
V: TRBV18; J: TRBJ1-6; D: TRBD1; size: NA; CDR3: CASSPDRDSPLHF; DNA: TGTGCCAGCTCACCAGACAGGGATTCACCCCTCCACTTT
V: TRBV3-1/TRBV3-2; J: TRBJ1-1; D: NA; size: NA; CDR3: CASSQGRWAGAGDTEAFF; DNA: TGTGCCAGCAGCCAAGGTAGATGGGCCGGAGCGGGGGACACTGAAGCTTTCTTT
V: TRBV18; J: TRBJ2-5; D: NA; size: NA; CDR3: CASSLQETQYF; DNA: TGTGCCAGCTCATTACAAGAGACCCAGTACTTC
V: TRBV11-1; J: TRBJ2-1; D: TRBD2; size: NA; CDR3: CASSLLGSGEYNEQFF; DNA: TGTGCCAGCAGCTTATTGGGTAGCGGGGAGTACAATGAGCAGTTCTTC
V: TRBV29-1; J: TRBJ1-1; D: NA; size: NA; CDR3: CSVEDPLGLNTEAFF; DNA: TGCAGCGTTGAAGATCCCCTAGGTTTGAACACTGAAGCTTTCTTT
V: TRBV6-2/TRBV6-3; J: TRBJ2-3; D: TRBD2; size: NA; CDR3: CASSPYWTSGSTDTQYF; DNA: TGTGCCAGCAGTCCCTACTGGACTAGCGGTAGCACAGATACGCAGTATTTT
V: TRBV19; J: TRBJ2-3; D: TRBD2; size: once; CDR3: CASSIALLAGGLNTQYF; DNA: TGTGCCAGTAGTATAGCTCTTCTAGCGGGGGGCCTTAATACGCAGTATTTT
V: TRBV5-1; J: TRBJ2-7; D: NA; size: few; CDR3: CASSLDFYEQYF; DNA: TGCGCCAGCAGCTTGGACTTCTACGAGCAGTACTTC
V: TRBV7-9; J: TRBJ1-2; D: NA; size: NA; CDR3: CASSTTEHYTF; DNA: TGTGCCAGCAGCACGACTGAACACTACACCTTC
V: TRBV3-1/TRBV3-2; J: TRBJ1-2; D: TRBD1; size: NA; CDR3: CASSQEGQGADGYTF; DNA: TGTGCCAGCAGCCAAGAAGGACAGGGGGCTGACGGCTACACCTTC
V: TRBV11-2; J: TRBJ1-2; D: TRBD1; size: NA; CDR3: CASNLRTGDQGGYTF; DNA: TGTGCCAGCAACCTTCGGACAGGGGACCAAGGAGGCTACACCTTC
V: TRBV28; J: TRBJ2-5; D: NA; size: once; CDR3: CASSSPRGAQETQYF; DNA: TGTGCCAGCAGTTCCCCTCGGGGGGCCCAAGAGACCCAGTACTTC
V: TRBV5-1; J: TRBJ2-1; D: NA; size: once; CDR3: CASSWTGQTNEQFF; DNA: TGCGCCAGCAGCTGGACTGGACAGACCAATGAGCAGTTCTTC
V: TRBV7-9; J: TRBJ2-2; D: TRBD1; size: NA; CDR3: CASSQDRASGELFF; DNA: TGTGCCAGCAGCCAAGACAGGGCTTCCGGGGAGCTGTTTTTT
V: TRBV5-1; J: TRBJ2-5; D: NA; size: NA; CDR3: CASSSPGEETQYF; DNA: TGCGCCAGCAGTTCACCAGGGGAAGAGACCCAGTACTTC
V: TRBV7-2; J: TRBJ1-3; D: NA; size: NA; CDR3: CASSPDGSSGNTIYF; DNA: TGTGCCAGCAGCCCTGACGGGAGCTCTGGAAACACCATATATTTT
V: TRBV7-2; J: TRBJ2-7; D: TRBD2; size: NA; CDR3: CASSLLAGGAAYEQYF; DNA: TGTGCCAGCAGCTTACTTGCCGGGGGGGCCGCGTACGAGCAGTACTTC
V: TRBV10-3; J: TRBJ2-2; D: TRBD1; size: NA; CDR3: CAISESSQGVTGELFF; DNA: TGTGCCATCAGTGAGTCGTCACAGGGGGTTACCGGGGAGCTGTTTTTT
V: TRBV28; J: TRBJ1-2; D: TRBD1; size: NA; CDR3: CASSPGQSNYGYTF; DNA: TGTGCCAGCAGCCCGGGACAGTCTAACTATGGCTACACCTTC
V: TRBV7-9; J: TRBJ1-3; D: NA; size: NA; CDR3: CASSILQQFSGNTIYF; DNA: TGTGCCAGCAGCATCCTACAGCAATTCTCTGGAAACACCATATATTTT
V: TRBV3-1/TRBV3-2; J: TRBJ1-2; D: TRBD1; size: NA; CDR3: CASSPGTGGVYGYTF; DNA: TGTGCCAGCAGCCCAGGGACAGGGGGCGTCTATGGCTACACCTTC
V: TRBV15; J: TRBJ2-7; D: NA; size: NA; CDR3: CATSRDYSDSYEQYF; DNA: TGTGCCACCAGCAGAGATTATTCAGACTCCTACGAGCAGTACTTC
V: TRBV5-1; J: TRBJ2-5; D: TRBD2; size: NA; CDR3: CASSLFSSGPGGETQYF; DNA: TGCGCCAGCAGCTTATTTTCTAGCGGGCCCGGGGGAGAGACCCAGTACTTC
V: TRBV30; J: TRBJ2-3; D: NA; size: once; CDR3: CAWSAGTRFNADTQYF; DNA: TGTGCCTGGAGTGCGGGGACTCGGTTTAACGCAGATACGCAGTATTTT
V: TRBV11-2; J: TRBJ1-3; D: NA; size: NA; CDR3: CASSLDTKNTIYF; DNA: TGTGCCAGCAGCTTAGATACAAAAAACACCATATATTTT
V: TRBV20-1; J: TRBJ1-1; D: NA; size: few; CDR3: CSARAITEAFF; DNA: TGCAGTGCTAGAGCCATCACTGAAGCTTTCTTT
V: TRBV10-3; J: TRBJ1-5; D: TRBD1; size: NA; CDR3: CAISESPPDRGPQPQHF; DNA: TGTGCCATCAGTGAGTCACCTCCGGACAGGGGGCCTCAGCCCCAGCATTTT
V: TRBV5-6; J: TRBJ2-7; D: TRBD1; size: few; CDR3: CASSVLQGRSYEQYF; DNA: TGTGCCAGCAGCGTCCTACAGGGGCGATCCTACGAGCAGTACTTC
V: TRBV30; J: TRBJ1-2; D: TRBD1; size: once; CDR3: CAWSVGQGFGNGYTF; DNA: TGTGCCTGGAGTGTAGGACAGGGCTTCGGGAATGGCTACACCTTC
V: TRBV5-1; J: TRBJ1-1; D: TRBD1; size: many; CDR3: CASNLQGGTEAFF; DNA: TGCGCCAGCAACCTACAGGGGGGCACTGAAGCTTTCTTT
V: TRBV5-5; J: TRBJ1-6; D: TRBD1; size: NA; CDR3: CASSSGTGNSPLHF; DNA: TGTGCCAGCAGCTCCGGGACAGGGAATTCACCCCTCCACTTT
V: TRBV7-2; J: TRBJ2-7; D: TRBD1; size: few; CDR3: CASSLGQLREQYF; DNA: TGTGCCAGCAGCTTGGGACAGCTACGAGAGCAGTACTTC
V: TRBV2; J: TRBJ1-2; D: TRBD1; size: NA; CDR3: CASRGQGASGYTF; DNA: TGTGCCAGCAGGGGACAGGGGGCGAGTGGCTACACCTTC
V: TRBV5-8; J: TRBJ2-5; D: TRBD1; size: NA; CDR3: CASSGEGASGPSQGGTQYF; DNA: TGTGCCAGCAGCGGCGAGGGGGCCTCGGGCCCTTCCCAAGGTGGTACCCAGTACTTC
V: TRBV5-8; J: TRBJ1-6; D: NA; size: NA; CDR3: CASSFPRNSPLHF; DNA: TGTGCCAGCAGCTTCCCGCGAAATTCACCCCTCCACTTT
V: TRBV29-1; J: TRBJ2-7; D: NA; size: NA; CDR3: CSVGWTAAGYEQYF; DNA: TGCAGCGTAGGGTGGACAGCGGCGGGCTACGAGCAGTACTTC
V: TRBV27; J: TRBJ2-7; D: NA; size: NA; CDR3: CASSLTTGPSYEQYF; DNA: TGTGCCAGCAGTTTAACGACAGGCCCCTCCTACGAGCAGTACTTC
V: TRBV6-2/TRBV6-3; J: TRBJ2-7; D: NA; size: NA; CDR3: CASSSTGAYEQYF; DNA: TGTGCCAGCAGCTCCACGGGTGCCTACGAGCAGTACTTC
V: TRBV4-3; J: TRBJ1-4; D: TRBD1; size: once; CDR3: CASSQGRTGGSGEKLFF; DNA: TGCGCCAGCAGCCAAGGGAGGACAGGGGGCAGCGGTGAAAAACTGTTTTTT
V: TRBV5-1; J: TRBJ1-2; D: NA; size: few; CDR3: CASTFADRYNYGYTF; DNA: TGCGCCAGCACCTTCGCCGACAGATATAACTATGGCTACACCTTC
V: TRBV5-4; J: TRBJ2-5; D: TRBD2; size: NA; CDR3: CASSLGTSGGTQETQYF; DNA: TGTGCCAGCAGCCTCGGGACTAGCGGGGGAACCCAAGAGACCCAGTACTTC